The rows below give T cell receptor beta chains drawn from one sample of a study of PD-L1 blockade in urothelial cancer. Using immunoSEQ multiplex PCR, the repertoire was profiled, and TCRdb retains in-frame clones only, with some absent. The data hold about 130,000 clones, with around 84% observed a single time. The specimen was PBMCs, collected around atezolizumab (anti-PD-L1) treatment. The receptors were gathered from a man aged 50-60 years with urothelial cancer. Each CDR3 is given with its conserved first and last residue. Fields, in order: D gene, CDR3 length, J gene, V gene, clone size, CDR3 DNA, CDR3 protein. A D gene is named only where the DNA matches it firmly. For some rows the clone size is stated as once, few or many, or as a class when expanded; others skip it.

>TRBD1|14|TRBJ2-1|TRBV2|-
TGTGCCACTCTAACCAGGGGGTCATACAATGAGCAGTTCTTC
CATLTRGSYNEQFF
>-|16|TRBJ2-1|TRBV28|-
TGTGCCAGCAGCCCAGGGGGCCAAGGACTAGCGAGTGAGCAGTTCTTC
CASSPGGQGLASEQFF
>TRBD2|15|TRBJ2-3|TRBV9|-
TGTGCCAGCAGTGGACTAGCGGGAGGGGGGGATACGCAGTATTTT
CASSGLAGGGDTQYF
>TRBD2|15|TRBJ2-3|TRBV5-4|-
TGTGCCAGCAGCGCCCGACTAGCGGGCACAGATACGCAGTATTTT
CASSARLAGTDTQYF
>TRBD1|14|TRBJ1-4|TRBV30|-
TGTGCCTGGAGTCTGGGACAGGGGAGTGGAAAACTGTTTTTT
CAWSLGQGSGKLFF
>-|13|TRBJ2-5|TRBV5-1|-
TGCGCCAGCAGCTTTCAGGACAAAGAGACCCAGTACTTC
CASSFQDKETQYF
>TRBD1|15|TRBJ2-7|TRBV4-1|-
TGCGCCAGCAGCCCATCCAGGGGGACCTCCTACGAGCAGTACTTC
CASSPSRGTSYEQYF
>-|17|TRBJ1-3|TRBV6-7|-
TGTGCCAGCAGTTACTCGAAACAGGAGCTCTCTGGAAACACCATATATTTT
CASSYSKQELSGNTIYF
>TRBD1|13|TRBJ2-5|TRBV2|-
TGTGCCACGAAGGACAGGACGGGGGAGACCCAGTACTTC
CATKDRTGETQYF
>TRBD1|13|TRBJ1-2|TRBV7-9|-
TGTGCCAGCAGCTTAGCTGGGACAGAAGGCTACACCTTC
CASSLAGTEGYTF
>-|15|TRBJ1-4|TRBV15|-
TGTGCCACCAGCAGAGATTATTGGGCGTGGGGAGAACTGTTTTTT
CATSRDYWAWGELFF
>-|16|TRBJ2-3|TRBV4-1|once
TGCGCCAGCAGCCAAGTCGGGGGAGAATTTGCAGATACGCAGTATTTT
CASSQVGGEFADTQYF
>TRBD2|16|TRBJ2-1|TRBV7-6|-
TGTGCCAGCACCCCGGAGATAACCCCGGGGGGTAATGAGCAGTTCTTC
CASTPEITPGGNEQFF
>-|15|TRBJ2-3|TRBV30|-
TGTGCCTGGAGTGTCCTGGCGGTCAGCACAGATACGCAGTATTTT
CAWSVLAVSTDTQYF
>-|16|TRBJ2-7|TRBV28|once
TGTGCCAGCAGTGGGAGGTCCGGGACAGCTCCCTACGAGCAGTACTTC
CASSGRSGTAPYEQYF
>-|15|TRBJ2-6|TRBV10-3|-
TGTGCCATCAGTGAGGCAGGGTTGGGGGCCAACGTCCTGACTTTC
CAISEAGLGANVLTF
>-|14|TRBJ1-5|TRBV18|once
TGTGCCAGCTCACCAATGGGGGGGAATCAGCCCCAGCATTTT
CASSPMGGNQPQHF
>TRBD1|16|TRBJ2-3|TRBV5-1|-
TGCGCCAGCAGCGTCGGGCGGACAGGGGGCTCAGATACGCAGTATTTT
CASSVGRTGGSDTQYF
>-|13|TRBJ2-5|TRBV10-1|-
TGCGCCAGCAGCAGACAGGTTGCGGAGACCCAGTACTTC
CASSRQVAETQYF
>-|14|TRBJ1-2|TRBV28|-
TGTGCCAGCAGTTTGAACGGGGGGGTCTCCGGCTACACCTTC
CASSLNGGVSGYTF
>TRBD1|16|TRBJ1-1|TRBV18|-
TGTGCCAGCTCACCGGGACAGGGTATTACCTACACTGAAGCTTTCTTT
CASSPGQGITYTEAFF
>TRBD2|16|TRBJ2-1|TRBV28|-
TGTGCCAGCAGTTTAGGTAGCGGGATGGCCTACAATGAGCAGTTCTTC
CASSLGSGMAYNEQFF
>-|12|TRBJ2-1|TRBV30|-
TGTGCCTGGAGTGTCGTTAGGGGTGAGCAGTTCTTC
CAWSVVRGEQFF
>TRBD1|16|TRBJ1-2|TRBV29-1|-
TGCAGCGTTGACGCGGACAGGGGTGGAGCGGCCTATGGCTACACCTTC
CSVDADRGGAAYGYTF
>TRBD1|15|TRBJ2-1|TRBV5-1|-
TGCGCCAGCAGCTTACAGGGGGCCGTGTCCAATGAGCAGTTCTTC
CASSLQGAVSNEQFF
>-|14|TRBJ1-2|TRBV28|-
TGTGCCAGCAGCCTCAGGGGAACTAGTAGTGGCTACACCTTC
CASSLRGTSSGYTF
>TRBD1|15|TRBJ1-5|TRBV15|-
TGTGCCACCAGCGTTGGACAGGGCAGCAATCAGCCCCAGCATTTT
CATSVGQGSNQPQHF
>TRBD2|16|TRBJ2-7|TRBV4-2|-
TGTGCCAGCAGCCAAGATGTCGGTAGCGGGGCCTACGAGCAGTACTTC
CASSQDVGSGAYEQYF
>-|14|TRBJ1-2|TRBV1|-
TGCACCAGCAGGCCGAATTCGGGGAACTATGGCTACACCTTC
CTSRPNSGNYGYTF
>TRBD1|14|TRBJ1-1|TRBV5-5|-
TGTGCCAGCAGCCAAGGACAGGGTCCGGCGGTGGCTTTCTTT
CASSQGQGPAVAFF
>-|18|TRBJ1-5|TRBV25-1|-
TGTGCCAGCAGTGTGCCGCGGGATACGGGCCTTCAATTACAGCCCCAGCATTTT
CASSVPRDTGLQLQPQHF
>-|15|TRBJ2-5|TRBV19|-
TGTGCCAGTAGAACGGGGTTCCCGGGCCAAGAGACCCAGTACTTC
CASRTGFPGQETQYF
>TRBD2|13|TRBJ2-1|TRBV7-9|-
TGTGCCAGCAGCCCTAGCGGGTCCTATGAGCAGTTCTTC
CASSPSGSYEQFF
>-|16|TRBJ1-5|TRBV4-2|-
TGTGCCAGCAGCCAAGAATACCGGGAGTACAATCAGCCCCAGCATTTT
CASSQEYREYNQPQHF
>-|16|TRBJ2-1|TRBV19|-
TGTGCCAGTAGTCACGATGTAGCGGAGCCCTACAATGAGCAGTTCTTC
CASSHDVAEPYNEQFF
>TRBD2|13|TRBJ2-7|TRBV28|-
TGTGCCAGCAGGGCGGGAGGGCCACGCGAGCAGTACTTC
CASRAGGPREQYF
>TRBD1|15|TRBJ2-7|TRBV4-2|few
TGTGCCAGCAGCCAGGGGCCGGGACAGGTCTACGAGCAGTACTTC
CASSQGPGQVYEQYF
>-|14|TRBJ2-7|TRBV5-1|-
TGCGCCAGCCGCCCTGGAGATGGCTCCTACGAGCAGTACTTC
CASRPGDGSYEQYF
>-|15|TRBJ2-1|TRBV4-1|-
TGCGCCAGCAGCCAAGTACGCGGGCCCTACAATGAGCAGTTCTTC
CASSQVRGPYNEQFF
>TRBD2|14|TRBJ2-5|TRBV18|-
TGTGCCAGCTCACCTAGCGGGAGCCGGGAGACCCAGTACTTC
CASSPSGSRETQYF
>-|14|TRBJ2-3|TRBV21-1|few
TGTGCCAGCATCGTAGGGACAAATGTAGATACGCAGTATTTT
CASIVGTNVDTQYF
>-|15|TRBJ2-7|TRBV5-3|-
TGTGCCAGAAGCCACCCGGACAAGTCAGTCTACGAGCAGTACTTC
CARSHPDKSVYEQYF
>TRBD2|15|TRBJ2-2|TRBV5-1|-
TGCGCCAGCAGCCAGAGCGGGAGGGCTGACGGGGAGCTGTTTTTT
CASSQSGRADGELFF
>-|13|TRBJ2-7|TRBV19|-
TGTGCCAGTACGGGCCAGGGCAGGTACGAGCAGTACTTC
CASTGQGRYEQYF